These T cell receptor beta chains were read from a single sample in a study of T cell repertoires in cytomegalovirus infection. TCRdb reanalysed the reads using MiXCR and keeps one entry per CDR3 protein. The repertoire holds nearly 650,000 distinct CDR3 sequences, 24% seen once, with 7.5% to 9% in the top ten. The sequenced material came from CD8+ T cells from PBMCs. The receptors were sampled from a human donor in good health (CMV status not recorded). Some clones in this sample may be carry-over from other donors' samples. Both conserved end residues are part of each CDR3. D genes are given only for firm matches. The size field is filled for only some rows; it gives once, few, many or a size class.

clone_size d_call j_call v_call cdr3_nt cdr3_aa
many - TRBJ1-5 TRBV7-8 TGTGCCAGCAGCTTAGGACTCTTAAATCAGCCCCAGCATTTT CASSLGLLNQPQHF
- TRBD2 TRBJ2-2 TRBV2 TGTGCCAGCAGTGATTTTGCGGGGGCGAACACCGGGGAGCTGTTTTTT CASSDFAGANTGELFF
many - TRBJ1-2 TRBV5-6 TGTGCCAGCTCCCGGGGTGGGGGCTTTGGCTATGGCTACACCTTC CASSRGGGFGYGYTF
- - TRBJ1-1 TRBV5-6 TGTGCCAGCAGCTTCGCCACTGAAGCTTTCTTT CASSFATEAFF
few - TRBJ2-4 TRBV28 TGTGCCAGCAGTCTGGAACAGGGAATAGCCAAAAACATTCAGTACTTC CASSLEQGIAKNIQYF
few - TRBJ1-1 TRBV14 TGTGCCAGCAGCCAAGGCAGGGTAGGGACTGAAGCTTTCTTT CASSQGRVGTEAFF
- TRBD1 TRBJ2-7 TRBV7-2 TGTGCCAGCAGCTGGCTCCGACAGGGAGTAGGCGCCTACGAGCAGTACTTC CASSWLRQGVGAYEQYF
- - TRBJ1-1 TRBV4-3 TGCGCCAGCAGCCAAGATTTAAGCGGGTTTGGCCTTAACACTGAAGCTTTCTTT CASSQDLSGFGLNTEAFF
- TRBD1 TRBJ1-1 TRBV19 TGTGCCAGTTGCCCCGACAGGGAATGGGGAAGGGGTGCTGAAGCTTTCTTT CASCPDREWGRGAEAFF
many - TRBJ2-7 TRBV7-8 TGTGCCAGCAGCTTAGTCTTCGGAGGGTTGGGCGAGCAGTACTTC CASSLVFGGLGEQYF
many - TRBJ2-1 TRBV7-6 TGTGCCAGCAGCTTAGCCTGGGGGGCGTCCCACAATGAGCAGTTCTTC CASSLAWGASHNEQFF
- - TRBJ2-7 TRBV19 TGTGCCACAGGGACTTATTCCTACGAGCAGTACTTC CATGTYSYEQYF
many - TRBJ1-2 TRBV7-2 TGTGCCAGCAGCCTGGGCGGGGGTACTGGCTACACCTTC CASSLGGGTGYTF
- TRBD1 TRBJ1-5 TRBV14 TGTGCCAGCAGCTCGACAGGGGGTGACAATCAGCCCCAGCATTTT CASSSTGGDNQPQHF
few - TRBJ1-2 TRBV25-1 TGTGCCAGCAGTGAACGCGGCTTCCTCCCGGATGGCTACACCTTC CASSERGFLPDGYTF
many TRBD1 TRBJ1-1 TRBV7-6 TGTGCCAGCAGCATCGGACAGGTGAACACTGAAGCTTTCTTT CASSIGQVNTEAFF
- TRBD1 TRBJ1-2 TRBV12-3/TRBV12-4 TGTGCCAGCAGCCCAGCCCCGGACAGGGGGACGGATGGCTACACCTTC CASSPAPDRGTDGYTF
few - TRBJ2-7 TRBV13 TGTGCCAGCAGCTTTAGGGGGGGGGACGGGGTCCGCGAGCAGTACTTC CASSFRGGDGVREQYF
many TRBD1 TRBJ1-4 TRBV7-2 TGTGCCAGCAGCCCGACAGGGATCGGTGAAAAACTGTTTTTT CASSPTGIGEKLFF
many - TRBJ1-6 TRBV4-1 TGCGCCAGCAGCCAAGAGGAACAGGACAATTCACCCCTCCACTTT CASSQEEQDNSPLHF
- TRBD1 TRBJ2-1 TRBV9 TGTGCCAGCAGCGGGTCAGGGGGAAGCAATGAGCAGTTCTTC CASSGSGGSNEQFF
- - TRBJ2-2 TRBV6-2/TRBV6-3 TGTGCCAGCAGTTACCTGTTAAACACCGGGGAGCTGTTTTTT CASSYLLNTGELFF
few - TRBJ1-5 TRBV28 TGTGCCAGCCGGGACACTGATTATAGCAATCAGCCCCAGCATTTT CASRDTDYSNQPQHF
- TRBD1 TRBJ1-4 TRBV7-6 TGTGCCAGCAGCTTAGGCCACAGGGGGATCTCTAATGAAAAACTGTTTTTT CASSLGHRGISNEKLFF
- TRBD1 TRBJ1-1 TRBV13 TGTGCCAGCACCAGGGGGCCCGGCACTGAAGCTTTCTTT CASTRGPGTEAFF
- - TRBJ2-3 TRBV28 TGTGCCAGCAGCGACGGGCCCCGCCGGGGGGCGGATCTCACAGATACGCAGTATTTT CASSDGPRRGADLTDTQYF
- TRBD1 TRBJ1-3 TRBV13 TGTGCCAGCAGCATAGGGACAGCCGATGGAAACACCATATATTTT CASSIGTADGNTIYF
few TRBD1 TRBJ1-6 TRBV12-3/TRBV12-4 TGTGCCAGCAGCCGAGGACAGGACAACATTAATTCACCCCTCCACTTT CASSRGQDNINSPLHF
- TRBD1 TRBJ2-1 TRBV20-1 TGCAGTGCTAGAGAGGGGACAGGGCTCAATGAGCAGTTCTTC CSAREGTGLNEQFF
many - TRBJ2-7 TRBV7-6 TGTGCCAGCAGCTTAGAGGTAGCAGGGAGTAAAAACGAGCAGTACTTC CASSLEVAGSKNEQYF
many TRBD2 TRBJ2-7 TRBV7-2 TGTGCCAGCAGCTTGGGAGCGGGGGGTTCCGAGCAGTACTTC CASSLGAGGSEQYF
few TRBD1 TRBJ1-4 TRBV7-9 TGTGCCAGCAGCTCCCTGGACAGGACAGGTGAAAAACTGTTTTTT CASSSLDRTGEKLFF
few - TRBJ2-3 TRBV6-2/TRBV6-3 TGTGCCAGCAGTCTCTTTCTAGCCCCAGATACGCAGTATTTT CASSLFLAPDTQYF
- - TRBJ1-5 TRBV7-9 TGTGCCAGCAGCTTAACGTGGAATCAGCCCCAGCATTTT CASSLTWNQPQHF
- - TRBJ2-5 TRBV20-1 TGCAGTGCTAGAGATGGGACGAGGAAAGAGACCCAGTACTTC CSARDGTRKETQYF
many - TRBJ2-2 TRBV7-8 TGTGCCAGCAGCTTAGAACGCGGACAGTTTAACACCGGGGAGCTGTTTTTT CASSLERGQFNTGELFF
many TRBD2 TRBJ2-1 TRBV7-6 TGTGCCAGCAGCTTAGGTAGCGGGGGGGCGTATGAGCAGTTCTTC CASSLGSGGAYEQFF
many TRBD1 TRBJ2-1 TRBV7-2 TGTGCCAGCAGCTCGACGGACAGGGGTTGGTACAATGAGCAGTTCTTC CASSSTDRGWYNEQFF
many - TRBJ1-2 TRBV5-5 TGTGCCAGCAGCTTAGGGGGGGCTAACAACTATGGCTACACCTTC CASSLGGANNYGYTF
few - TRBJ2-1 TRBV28 TGTGCCAGCAGTCACCAGAGTCCGGGATACTACAATGAGCAGTTCTTC CASSHQSPGYYNEQFF
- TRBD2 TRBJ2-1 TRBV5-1 TGCGCCAGCAGCAAGCGGGGGATTGATGAGCAGTTCTTC CASSKRGIDEQFF
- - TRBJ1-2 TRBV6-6 TGTGCCAGCAGTTCACAGGGTTGGACCTATGGCTACACCTTC CASSSQGWTYGYTF
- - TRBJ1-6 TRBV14 TGTGCCAGCAGCCAAGAACTGTGGGGGAATTTCGATAATTCACCCCTCCACTTT CASSQELWGNFDNSPLHF
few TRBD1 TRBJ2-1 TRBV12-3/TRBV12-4 TGTGCCAGCAGCGGTCGTCGACAGGGGCTATACAATGAGCAGTTCTTC CASSGRRQGLYNEQFF
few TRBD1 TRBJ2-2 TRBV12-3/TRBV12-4 TGTGCCATACCGGGGACAGGGTACTCCTCCGGGGAGCTGTTTTTT CAIPGTGYSSGELFF
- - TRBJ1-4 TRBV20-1 TGCAGTGCCAAGACGGTCGACAATGAAAAACTGTTTTTT CSAKTVDNEKLFF
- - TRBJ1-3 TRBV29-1 TGCAGCGTTGAAATGACGGGGCAAGGAAACACCATATATTTT CSVEMTGQGNTIYF
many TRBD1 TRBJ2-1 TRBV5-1 TGCGCCAGCAGCGACGGACAGGGGGACAATGAGCAGTTCTTC CASSDGQGDNEQFF
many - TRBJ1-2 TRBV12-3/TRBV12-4 TGTGCCAGCAGCCTTATGGCGGCCTCTGGCTACACCTTC CASSLMAASGYTF
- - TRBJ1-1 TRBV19 TGTGCCAGTAGTATTTGGGGGCAATCCAACACTGAAGCTTTCTTT CASSIWGQSNTEAFF
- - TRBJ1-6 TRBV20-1 TGCAGTGCTAGAGATAGGGCAGGAGGAGCTCCTGACTATAATTCACCCCTCCACTTT CSARDRAGGAPDYNSPLHF
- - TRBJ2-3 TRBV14 TGTGCCAGCAGCCGGGTGGTACAGTCGACGCAGTATTTT CASSRVVQSTQYF
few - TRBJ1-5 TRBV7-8 TGTGCCAGCAGCTTAAAACCGTATAGCAATCAGCCCCAGCATTTT CASSLKPYSNQPQHF
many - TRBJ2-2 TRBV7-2 TGTGCCAGCAGCTTAATGTTTGGGATTCGGAACACCGGGGAGCTGTTTTTT CASSLMFGIRNTGELFF
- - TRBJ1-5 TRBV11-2 TGTGCCAGCAGCTTAGATATTGATTCCAATCAGCCCCAGCATTTT CASSLDIDSNQPQHF
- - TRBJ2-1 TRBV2 TGTGCCAGCAGTGAAGAGTGGGGGAGACTCAATGAGCAGTTCTTC CASSEEWGRLNEQFF
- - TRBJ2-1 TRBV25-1 TGTGCCAGCAGTGAAAGTCTAGTGGAGAGGAATGAGCAGTTCTTC CASSESLVERNEQFF
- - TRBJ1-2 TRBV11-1 TGTGCCAGCAGCACCACAGGTGGCTACACCTTC CASSTTGGYTF
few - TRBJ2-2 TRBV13 TGTGCCAGCAGCCGGGGACGGTCGAACACCGGGGAGCTGTTTTTT CASSRGRSNTGELFF
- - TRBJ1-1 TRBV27 TGTGCCAGCAGTTTCGGGAAGTACACTGAAGCTTTCTTT CASSFGKYTEAFF